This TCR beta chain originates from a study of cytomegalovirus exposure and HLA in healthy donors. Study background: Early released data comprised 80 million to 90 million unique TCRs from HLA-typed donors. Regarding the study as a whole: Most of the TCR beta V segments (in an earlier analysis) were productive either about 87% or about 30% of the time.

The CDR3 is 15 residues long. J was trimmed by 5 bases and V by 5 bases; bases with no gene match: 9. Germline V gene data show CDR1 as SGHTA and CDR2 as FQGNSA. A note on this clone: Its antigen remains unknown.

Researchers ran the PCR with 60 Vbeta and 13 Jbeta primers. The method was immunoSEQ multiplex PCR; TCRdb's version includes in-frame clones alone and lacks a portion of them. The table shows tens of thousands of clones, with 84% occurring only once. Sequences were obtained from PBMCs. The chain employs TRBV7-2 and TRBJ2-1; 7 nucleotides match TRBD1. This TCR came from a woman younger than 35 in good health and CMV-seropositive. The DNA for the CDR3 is TGTGCCAGCAGCCAAACTCGGGACAGCCACAATGAGCAGTTCTTC. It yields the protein CASSQTRDSHNEQFF.